The 18 T cell receptor beta chains presented below share a single source sample, sequenced in a study of blood T cell repertoires in COVID-19. Repertoires were generated with immunoSEQ multiplex PCR, while TCRdb's copy carries only in-frame clones and drops some. The data contain some 250,000 clones, about 88% of them singletons. Sample: peripheral blood. The source is a woman between 40 and 55 years old who had recovered from COVID-19.

The V and J genes are TRBV7-2 and TRBJ2-1, with TRBD2 matching over 12 bases. The germline V gene encodes CDR1 SGHTA and CDR2 FQGNSA. The CDR3 length is 16 residues. The J segment lost 3 bases and the V segment lost 4 bases, leaving 4 bases of the junction unmatched. The CDR3 sequence is CASSWTSGAGYNEQFF. The CDR3 nucleotides are TGTGCCAGCAGCTGGACTAGCGGGGCCGGCTACAATGAGCAGTTCTTC. Combining the CDR3 with reference TRBV7-2 and TRBJ2-1 gives the whole variable domain GAGVSQSPSNKVTEKGKDVELRCDPISGHTALYWYRQSLGQGLEFLIYFQGNSAPDKSGLPSDRFSAERTGGSVSTLTIQRTQQEDSAVYLCASSWTSGAGYNEQFFGPGTRLTVL.

The gene calls are TRBV7-2 and TRBJ2-7; a weak D match, TRBD2 (6 bases). Germline V gene data show CDR1 as SGHTA and CDR2 as FQGNSA. The CDR3 loop spans 16 amino acids. The V and J ends lost 1 base and 9 bases respectively, with 22 bases between them. CDR3 DNA: TGTGCCAGCAGCTTAGGGGGTGAGAGGGACTCCCTGGGGCAGTACTTC. Amino acid sequence: CASSLGGERDSLGQYF.

The V call is TRBV6-2 or TRBV6-3, the J call TRBJ1-5; D uncertain. Germline CDR1 reads MNHEY; CDR2 reads SVGEGT. The CDR3 totals 15 residues. The V gene lost 2 bases and the J gene lost 9 bases, with 17 bases spanning the gap. In DNA, the CDR3 is TGTGCCAGCAGTTACCCTAAGCGGTTTCTAGGGCCCCAGCATTTT. It encodes CASSYPKRFLGPQHF.

This chain connects TRBV19 to TRBJ2-5, with 8 bases lining up with TRBD1. Germline CDR1 reads LNHDA; CDR2 reads SQIVND (reference sequence). The CDR3 has 13 residues. The ends lost 4 bases at V and 9 bases at J; junction bases unmatched: 7. The CDR3 is CASSTRGRRAQYF. The CDR3 DNA reads TGTGCCAGTAGTACCAGGGGGCGTCGGGCCCAGTACTTC.

The chain joins TRBV4-3 to TRBJ1-2; weak D call: TRBD1 (5 bases). CDR3 size: 17 residues. The V gene lost 0 bases and the J gene lost 4 bases, with 18 bases spanning the gap. Per germline, CDR1 LGHNA and CDR2 YSLEER. This CDR3 is CASSQDTGATGVYGYTF. CDR3 nucleotides: TGCGCCAGCAGCCAAGATACGGGAGCGACGGGGGTCTATGGCTACACCTTC.

The rearrangement joins TRBV9 to TRBJ2-7; 8 bases are shared with TRBD1. After removal of 0 bases from V and 2 bases from J, the junction contained 4 bases not matched to a gene. CDR1 is SGDLS, CDR2 YYNGEE, per germline. The CDR3 spans 15 residues. The CDR3 protein is CASSVDPGGTYEQYF. Here the CDR3 DNA reads TGTGCCAGCAGCGTAGATCCAGGGGGCACCTACGAGCAGTACTTC.

J is TRBJ1-2 and V is TRBV2; D is unclear. CDR3 length: 11 amino acids. From germline, CDR1 is SNHLY and CDR2 FYNNEI. Trimming pared 5 bases from V and 8 bases from J, leaving 9 bases between. DNA of the CDR3: TGTGCCAGCAGTCCAGGAGGCGGCTACACCTTC. Residues: CASSPGGGYTF.

V is TRBV28 and J is TRBJ2-3; D uncertain. The CDR3 length is 14 residues. The V end was cut by 6 bases, the J end by 2 bases, with 12 bases between. CDR1 MDHEN and CDR2 SYDVKM come from the germline V gene. CDR3 nucleotides: TGTGCCAGCAGAGACAAAGCCCCCACAGATACGCAGTATTTT. Amino acid sequence: CASRDKAPTDTQYF.

The J gene is TRBJ1-2, the V gene TRBV7-2; tentative D call: TRBD1 (5 bases). The CDR3 is made up of 14 amino acids. Trimming pared 5 bases from V and 4 bases from J, leaving 14 bases between. The germline V gene has CDR1 SGHTA and CDR2 FQGNSA. CDR3 DNA sequence: TGTGCCAGCAGCCTACAGACAGATTCCTATGGCTACACCTTC. This sequence encodes CASSLQTDSYGYTF. Looking up the rest from reference TRBV7-2 and TRBJ1-2 gives the full variable domain: GAGVSQSPSNKVTEKGKDVELRCDPISGHTALYWYRQSLGQGLEFLIYFQGNSAPDKSGLPSDRFSAERTGGSVSTLTIQRTQQEDSAVYLCASSLQTDSYGYTFGSGTRLTVV.

The table lists this clone with a count of one. This chain links TRBV7-9 with TRBJ2-3, with 9 bases that match TRBD1. CDR3 size: 16 residues. V gave up 1 base and J gave up 0 bases; unmatched junction bases: 2. CDR1 is SEHNR, CDR2 FQNEAQ, per germline (reference sequence). The CDR3 loop reads CASSLGGQGSTDTQYF. CDR3 nucleotides: TGTGCCAGCAGCTTAGGGGGACAGGGTAGCACAGATACGCAGTATTTT. Filled out from reference TRBV7-9 and TRBJ2-3, the complete variable domain reads DTGVSQNPRHKITKRGQNVTFRCDPISEHNRLYWYRQTLGQGPEFLTYFQNEAQLEKSRLLSDRFSAERPKGSFSTLEIQRTEQGDSAMYLCASSLGGQGSTDTQYFGPGTRLTVL.

The J gene is TRBJ1-2, the V gene TRBV15, with TRBD1 as a possible D gene (6 bases). Germline V gene lookup returns CDR1 LNHNV and CDR2 YYDKDF (reference sequence). V was clipped by 3 bases and J by 1 base, with 9 bases between them. CDR3 length: 14 amino acids. The CDR3 region is CATSSPRGNYGYTF. The CDR3 DNA reads TGTGCCACCAGCAGCCCCAGGGGTAACTATGGCTACACCTTC.

The CDR3 DNA is TGTGCCAGCAGCCAAGATGCGCGGAAATCGGGGTTCTACGAGCAGTACTTC. It specifies CASSQDARKSGFYEQYF. This rearrangement joins TRBV14 to TRBJ2-7, with D possibly matching TRBD2 (5 bases). The CDR3 length is 17 residues. Germline CDR1 is SGHDN and CDR2 is FVKESK. Trimming shortened V by 0 bases and J by 3 bases, and 18 bases separated the two germline ends.

This clone was seen a handful of times. The chain has TRBV10-2 and TRBJ1-2, with 10 positions matching TRBD1. This CDR3 has 17 residues. CDR1 WSHSY and CDR2 SAAADI come from the germline V gene. J was trimmed by 2 bases and V by 4 bases; bases with no gene match: 10. CDR3 sequence (DNA): TGCGCCAGCAGTGGCCCCGGGACAGGGGCAGGGAACTATGGCTACACCTTC. It translates to CASSGPGTGAGNYGYTF.

The chain couples TRBV7-9 to TRBJ1-2, with TRBD1 identical over 9 bases. Germline V CDR1 and CDR2: SEHNR, FQNEAQ (reference sequence). V dropped 5 bases and J dropped 3; count of bases not matched to a gene: 7. The CDR3 extends over 15 amino acids. This CDR3 is CASSPGTGNYYGYTF. CDR3 bases: TGTGCCAGCAGCCCCGGGACAGGGAACTACTATGGCTACACCTTC.

Here the CDR3 DNA reads TGTGCCAGCAGTCTGGGACTAGCAGGCTCCCAGGGTACGCAGTATTTT. Protein: CASSLGLAGSQGTQYF. This sequence joins TRBV27 and TRBJ2-3, with 9 positions matching TRBD2. V lost 5 bases, J lost 8 bases, and 14 bases stayed unmatched. This CDR3 spans 16 amino acids. Germline V gene lookup returns CDR1 MNHEY and CDR2 SMNVEV (reference sequence).

The chain is built from TRBV7-3 and TRBJ2-1; TRBD2 aligns across 11 bases. The CDR3 length is 15 residues. Germline V CDR1 and CDR2: SGHTA, FQGTGA. Trimming removed 5 bases from V and 4 bases from J; junction bases left unmatched: 4. CDR3 DNA sequence: TGTGCCAGCAGCCCGGGGACTAGCGGATACAATGAGCAGTTCTTC. It encodes CASSPGTSGYNEQFF.

The chain has TRBV29-1 and TRBJ1-2; D uncertain. Germline-derived CDR1 and CDR2 are SQVTM and ANQGSEA. Trimming took 1 base from V and 4 from J, leaving 13 bases between them. This CDR3 is 14 amino acids long. CDR3 bases: TGCAGCGTTGAAGGGCGGGGTTTAAGCTATGGCTACACCTTC. Its protein product is CSVEGRGLSYGYTF.

The rearrangement uses TRBV7-9 and TRBJ1-4; possible D gene TRBD1, 6 bases. Trimming stripped 5 bases from V and 5 bases from J, with 12 bases between. Germline assignment: CDR1 SEHNR and CDR2 FQNEAQ (reference sequence). The CDR3 spans 14 residues. The CDR3 loop is CASSPQGRNEKLFF. The DNA of the CDR3 is TGTGCCAGCAGCCCCCAGGGGAGAAATGAAAAACTGTTTTTT.